This TCR beta chain was captured in a study of blood T cell repertoires in COVID-19. Study information: Sites in the United States, Italy and Spain provided acute and convalescent COVID-19 samples. Sources were T cells, B-cell-depleted T cells, or PBMCs; the material itself was cDNA or gDNA.

Using immunoSEQ multiplex PCR, the repertoire was profiled, and TCRdb retains in-frame clones only, with some absent. Of over 200,000 clones in the sample, roughly 89% were seen once. This CDR3 comprises 14 residues. Germline-derived CDR1 and CDR2 are LGHNA and YNFKEQ. Trimming cost V 2 bases and J 3 bases, with 7 bases left between them. The sequenced sample consisted of peripheral blood. The chain is built from TRBV4-2 and TRBJ1-4; tentatively, D is TRBD1 (5 bases). The receptor was derived from a man between 25 and 39 years old who had recovered from COVID-19. The CDR3 loop is CASSQQGSNEKLFF. CDR3 nucleotides: TGTGCCAGCAGCCAACAGGGTTCTAATGAAAAACTGTTTTTT.